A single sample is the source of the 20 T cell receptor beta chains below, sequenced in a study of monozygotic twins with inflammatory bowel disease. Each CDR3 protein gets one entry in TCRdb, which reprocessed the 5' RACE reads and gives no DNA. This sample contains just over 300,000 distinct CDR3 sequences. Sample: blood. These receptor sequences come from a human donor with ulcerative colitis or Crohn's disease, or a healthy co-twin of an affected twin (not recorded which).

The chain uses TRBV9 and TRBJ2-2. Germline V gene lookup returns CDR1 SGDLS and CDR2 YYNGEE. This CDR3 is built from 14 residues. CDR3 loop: CASSVVSVTGELFF.

CDR3 residues: CASRPPLGVGYEQYF. The chain is built from TRBV11-2 and TRBJ2-7; TCRdb selects TRBD2, and the lack of DNA leaves this call unchecked. Germline-derived CDR1 and CDR2 are SGHAT and FQNNGV. The CDR3 runs to 15 residues.

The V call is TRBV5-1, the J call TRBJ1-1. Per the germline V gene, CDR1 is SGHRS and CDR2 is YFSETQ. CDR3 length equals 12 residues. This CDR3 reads CASRQEAAEAFF. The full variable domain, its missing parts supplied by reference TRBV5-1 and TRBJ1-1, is KAGVTQTPRYLIKTRGQQVTLSCSPISGHRSVSWYQQTPGQGLQFLFEYFSETQRNKGNFPGRFSGRQFSNSRSEMNVSTLELGDSALYLCASRQEAAEAFFGQGTRLTVV.

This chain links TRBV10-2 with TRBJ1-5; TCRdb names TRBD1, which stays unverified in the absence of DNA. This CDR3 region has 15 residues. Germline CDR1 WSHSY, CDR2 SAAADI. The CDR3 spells CASQPSAGGNQPQHF.

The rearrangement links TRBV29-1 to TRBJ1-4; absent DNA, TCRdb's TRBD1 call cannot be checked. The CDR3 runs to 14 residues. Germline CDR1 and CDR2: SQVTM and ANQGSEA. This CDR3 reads CSVEGTGTEEKLFF.

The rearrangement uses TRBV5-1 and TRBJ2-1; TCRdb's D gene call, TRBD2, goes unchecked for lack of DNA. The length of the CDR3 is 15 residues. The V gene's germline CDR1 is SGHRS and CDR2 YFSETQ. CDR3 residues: CASSSEGLPHNEQFF.

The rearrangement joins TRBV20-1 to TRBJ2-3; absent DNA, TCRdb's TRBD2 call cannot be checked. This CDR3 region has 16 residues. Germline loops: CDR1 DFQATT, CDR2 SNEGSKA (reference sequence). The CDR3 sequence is CSATPGLGSLTDTQYF.

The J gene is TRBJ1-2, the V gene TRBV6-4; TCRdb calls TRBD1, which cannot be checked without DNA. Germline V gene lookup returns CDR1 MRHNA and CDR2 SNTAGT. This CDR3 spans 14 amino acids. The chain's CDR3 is CASSGWTGGDGYTF.

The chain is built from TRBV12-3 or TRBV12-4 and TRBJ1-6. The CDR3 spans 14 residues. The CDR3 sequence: CASSLRGAVSPLHF.

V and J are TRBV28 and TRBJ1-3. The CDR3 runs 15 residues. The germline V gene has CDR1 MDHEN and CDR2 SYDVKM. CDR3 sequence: CASSLTRASGNTIYF.

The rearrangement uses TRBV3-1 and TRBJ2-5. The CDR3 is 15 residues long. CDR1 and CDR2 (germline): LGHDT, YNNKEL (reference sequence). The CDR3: CASSQALLSRETQYF.

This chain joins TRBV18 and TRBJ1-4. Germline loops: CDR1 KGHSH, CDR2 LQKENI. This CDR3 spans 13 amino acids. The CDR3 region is CASSPGILEKLFF.

The CDR3 sequence is CASSLRRWQFF. This rearrangement joins TRBV28 to TRBJ2-1. This CDR3 is built from 11 residues. Germline V gene lookup returns CDR1 MDHEN and CDR2 SYDVKM. Filled out from reference TRBV28 and TRBJ2-1, the complete variable domain reads DVKVTQSSRYLVKRTGEKVFLECVQDMDHENMFWYRQDPGLGLRLIYFSYDVKMKEKGDIPEGYSVSREKKERFSLILESASTNQTSMYLCASSLRRWQFFGPGTRLTVL.

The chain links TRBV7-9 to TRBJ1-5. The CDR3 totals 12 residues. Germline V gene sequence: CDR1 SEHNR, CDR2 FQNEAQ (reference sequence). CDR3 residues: CASSSDIQPQHF.

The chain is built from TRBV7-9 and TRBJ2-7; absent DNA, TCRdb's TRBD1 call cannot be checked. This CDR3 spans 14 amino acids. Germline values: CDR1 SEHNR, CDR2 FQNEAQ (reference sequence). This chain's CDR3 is CASSLKGRDYEQYF.

CDR3 sequence: CASSLKGAGEKLFF. V is TRBV7-2 and J is TRBJ1-4; as DNA is missing, the TRBD1 call by TCRdb cannot be tested. This CDR3 contains 14 residues. Germline V gene lookup returns CDR1 SGHTA and CDR2 FQGNSA.

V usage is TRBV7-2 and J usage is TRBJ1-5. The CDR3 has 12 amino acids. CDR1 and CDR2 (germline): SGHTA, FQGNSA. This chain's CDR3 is CASSLRNWPQHF. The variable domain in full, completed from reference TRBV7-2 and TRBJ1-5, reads GAGVSQSPSNKVTEKGKDVELRCDPISGHTALYWYRQSLGQGLEFLIYFQGNSAPDKSGLPSDRFSAERTGGSVSTLTIQRTQQEDSAVYLCASSLRNWPQHFGDGTRLSIL.

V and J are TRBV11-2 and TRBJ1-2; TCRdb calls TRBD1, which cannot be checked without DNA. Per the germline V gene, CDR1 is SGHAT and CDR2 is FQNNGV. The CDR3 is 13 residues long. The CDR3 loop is CASSLFPGGGYTF.

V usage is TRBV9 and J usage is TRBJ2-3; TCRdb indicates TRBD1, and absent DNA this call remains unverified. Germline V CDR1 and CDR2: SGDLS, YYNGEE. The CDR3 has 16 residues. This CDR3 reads CASSGGQGRGPDTQYF.

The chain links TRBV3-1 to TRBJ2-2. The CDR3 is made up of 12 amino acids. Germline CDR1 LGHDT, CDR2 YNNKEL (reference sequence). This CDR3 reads CASSHIAGELFF.